A single sample is the source of the 19 T cell receptor beta chains below, sequenced in a study of cytomegalovirus exposure and HLA in healthy donors. In the PCR, 60 Vbeta and 13 Jbeta primers were used. Libraries were prepared by immunoSEQ multiplex PCR; TCRdb keeps only in-frame clonotypes and omits some of them. The table includes around 150,000 clones, approximately 80% detected once. Sequencing was performed on PBMCs. These receptors were obtained from a man aged 18 to 30 in good health and CMV-seropositive.

The CDR3 nucleotides are TGTGCCACCAGAGACAGGGGTGGAAACACCATATATTTT. It specifies CATRDRGGNTIYF. The chain has TRBV10-3 and TRBJ1-3, with TRBD1 matching over 8 bases. The junction had 5 bases not matched to a gene; V was cut back by 10 bases and J by 3 bases. This CDR3 spans 13 amino acids. CDR1 is ENHRY and CDR2 is SYGVKD in the germline V gene.

The chain combines TRBV5-1 with TRBJ2-5; 10 bases match TRBD1. The CDR3 has 16 residues. Trimming took 0 bases from V and 5 from J; bases not matched to a gene: 7. Germline CDR1 is SGHRS and CDR2 is YFSETQ. CDR3 DNA sequence: TGCGCCAGCAGCTTGGGTCCGACAGGGGGCCGGGAGACCCAGTACTTC. Protein sequence: CASSLGPTGGRETQYF. The entire variable domain, with the rest obtained from reference TRBV5-1 and TRBJ2-5, is as follows: KAGVTQTPRYLIKTRGQQVTLSCSPISGHRSVSWYQQTPGQGLQFLFEYFSETQRNKGNFPGRFSGRQFSNSRSEMNVSTLELGDSALYLCASSLGPTGGRETQYFGPGTRLLVL.

The rearrangement uses TRBV11-2 and TRBJ1-1, with 9 bases identical to TRBD1. Germline V gene data show CDR1 as SGHAT and CDR2 as FQNNGV. With V trimmed by 5 bases and J by 3 bases, 10 bases remained unmatched. The CDR3 contains 16 residues. The CDR3 loop reads CASSIAGTGLYTEAFF. Here the CDR3 DNA reads TGTGCCAGCAGCATAGCCGGGACAGGGTTATACACTGAAGCTTTCTTT.

In this sample, this clone turned up once. J is TRBJ1-1 and V is TRBV2; D is perhaps TRBD1 (5 bases). The germline gives CDR1 SNHLY, CDR2 FYNNEI. Trimming removed 4 bases at V and 2 bases at J, with 11 bases between. The CDR3 is made up of 14 amino acids. The CDR3 loop reads CASSVGGVNTEAFF. Here the CDR3 DNA reads TGTGCCAGCAGTGTCGGGGGGGTCAACACTGAAGCTTTCTTT.

The chain combines TRBV9 with TRBJ2-1; tentative D call: TRBD1 (5 bases). CDR3 length equals 14 residues. Deletions cut 4 bases from V and 8 bases from J, with 16 bases between. Germline CDR1 and CDR2: SGDLS and YYNGEE. The CDR3 DNA reads TGTGCCAGCAGCCTAGGGGCCATTTCGGATGAGCAGTTCTTC. Translation: CASSLGAISDEQFF.

The rearrangement uses TRBV5-4 and TRBJ2-5, with 9 positions matching TRBD1. The J segment lost 5 bases and the V segment lost 3 bases, leaving 8 bases of the junction unmatched. The CDR3 length is 15 residues. CDR1 is SGHNT, CDR2 YYREEE, per germline (reference sequence). The CDR3 DNA follows: TGTGCCAGCAGCTCCCGACAGGGGGTAGTGGAGACCCAGTACTTC. It yields the protein CASSSRQGVVETQYF. Based on the CDR3 plus reference TRBV5-4 and TRBJ2-5, the full variable domain is ETGVTQSPTHLIKTRGQQVTLRCSSQSGHNTVSWYQQALGQGPQFIFQYYREEENGRGNFPPRFSGLQFPNYSSELNVNALELDDSALYLCASSSRQGVVETQYFGPGTRLLVL.

The chain uses TRBV7-2 and TRBJ2-1; D may be TRBD2 (5 bases). This CDR3 is 15 amino acids long. With 4 bases removed from V and 2 bases from J, the gap between germline ends came to 12 bases. The germline CDR1 and CDR2 sequences are SGHTA and FQGNSA. This chain's CDR3 is CASSWAGSTYNEQFF. The CDR3 nucleotides are TGTGCCAGCAGCTGGGCGGGCAGCACCTACAATGAGCAGTTCTTC.

The V gene is TRBV4-2, the J gene TRBJ2-2, with a weak D call TRBD2 (6 bases). V was trimmed by 4 bases and J by 2 bases, leaving 14 bases between them. The germline V gene encodes CDR1 LGHNA and CDR2 YNFKEQ. This CDR3 is built from 16 residues. The CDR3 DNA is TGTGCCAGCAGCCGGGCATGGGACTTCAACACCGGGGAGCTGTTTTTT. Its translation: CASSRAWDFNTGELFF.

V gene TRBV27 combines with J gene TRBJ1-1; TRBD1 aligns across 11 bases. Germline trimming cut 6 bases from V and 10 bases from J; bases unmatched to any gene: 10. The CDR3 is made up of 14 amino acids. Germline CDR1 is MNHEY and CDR2 is SMNVEV (reference sequence). CDR3 sequence reads: CASSPGQGVGRAFF. DNA of the CDR3: TGTGCCAGCAGCCCGGGACAGGGGGTTGGAAGAGCTTTCTTT.

The V and J genes are TRBV5-4 and TRBJ1-5; D possibly corresponds to TRBD1 (6 bases). Trimming removed 4 bases from V and 0 bases from J, with 20 bases in between. Germline V lookup: CDR1 SGHNT, CDR2 YYREEE (reference sequence). The CDR3 length is 18 residues. The CDR3 DNA is TGTGCCAGCAGCACAGTACCGGGCCAGGGGATTAGCAATCAGCCCCAGCATTTT. Protein sequence: CASSTVPGQGISNQPQHF.

CDR3 loop: CASGLVLRPGELFF. CDR3 DNA: TGTGCTAGTGGTTTGGTACTGCGCCCCGGGGAGCTGTTTTTT. This chain connects TRBV12-5 to TRBJ2-2; the D is unclear. Germline assignment: CDR1 LGHNT and CDR2 FRNRAP. Trimming shortened V by 0 bases and J by 6 bases, and 8 bases separated the two germline ends. The CDR3 consists of 14 residues.

The chain is built from TRBV19 and TRBJ2-2; possible D gene TRBD1, 5 bases. Looked up from germline, CDR1 is LNHDA and CDR2 is SQIVND (reference sequence). Trimming took 6 bases from V and 4 from J, leaving 12 bases between them. The CDR3 consists of 14 residues. CDR3 region: CASSPRVSTGELFF. CDR3 nucleotide sequence: TGTGCCAGTAGCCCCAGGGTGAGCACCGGGGAGCTGTTTTTT. The complete variable domain, with remaining parts taken from reference TRBV19 and TRBJ2-2, reads DGGITQSPKYLFRKEGQNVTLSCEQNLNHDAMYWYRQDPGQGLRLIYYSQIVNDFQKGDIAEGYSVSREKKESFPLTVTSAQKNPTAFYLCASSPRVSTGELFFGEGSRLTVL.

This rearrangement joins TRBV5-5 to TRBJ2-1; TRBD1 is a possible D gene (6 bases). V was clipped by 2 bases and J by 7 bases, with 16 bases between them. The CDR3 has 15 amino acids. The germline gives CDR1 SGHKS, CDR2 YYEKEE (reference sequence). The CDR3 nucleotides are TGTGCCAGCAGCTTTGTATCAGGGGTGGTGAATGAGCAGTTCTTC. Its translation is CASSFVSGVVNEQFF. Full variable domain (remainder filled in from reference TRBV5-5 and TRBJ2-1): DAGVTQSPTHLIKTRGQQVTLRCSPISGHKSVSWYQQVLGQGPQFIFQYYEKEERGRGNFPDRFSARQFPNYSSELNVNALLLGDSALYLCASSFVSGVVNEQFFGPGTRLTVL.

This chain connects TRBV7-2 to TRBJ1-3; 7 bases align to TRBD1. The V gene's germline CDR1 is SGHTA and CDR2 FQGNSA. The CDR3 contains 15 residues. J lost 4 bases, V lost 1 base, and 4 bases had no gene match. The CDR3 DNA sequence: TGTGCCAGCAGCTTAGGTGTAGGGGGCGGAAACACCATATATTTT. It translates to CASSLGVGGGNTIYF.

This clone came up a few times. V gene TRBV19 combines with J gene TRBJ1-5, with D unclear. The ends were cut back, 7 bases at V and 3 bases at J, with 28 bases in the middle. The CDR3 is 19 amino acids. Germline V gene lookup returns CDR1 LNHDA and CDR2 SQIVND (reference sequence). CDR3 protein: CASTPEGVREAYPNQPQHF. CDR3 DNA: TGTGCCAGTACCCCGGAGGGAGTGAGGGAGGCCTACCCCAATCAGCCCCAGCATTTT. Full variable domain (outside the CDR3, taken from reference TRBV19 and TRBJ1-5): DGGITQSPKYLFRKEGQNVTLSCEQNLNHDAMYWYRQDPGQGLRLIYYSQIVNDFQKGDIAEGYSVSREKKESFPLTVTSAQKNPTAFYLCASTPEGVREAYPNQPQHFGDGTRLSIL.

The chain carries TRBV5-8 and TRBJ1-1; no clear D. Germline V CDR1 and CDR2: SGHTS, YDEGEE. The CDR3 extends over 14 amino acids. Trimming removed 5 bases at V and 4 bases at J, with 15 bases between. The CDR3 DNA follows: TGTGCCAGCAGGTCCTATTCGGGGAGCACTGAAGCTTTCTTT. Translation: CASRSYSGSTEAFF.

This rearrangement joins TRBV2 to TRBJ2-1; 7 nucleotides line up with TRBD1. The CDR3 is 13 residues long. V gave up 6 bases and J gave up 7 bases; unmatched junction bases: 6. The germline CDR1 and CDR2 sequences are SNHLY and FYNNEI. CDR3 sequence: CASSPGQWNEQFF. Here the CDR3 DNA reads TGTGCCAGCAGCCCGGGACAGTGGAATGAGCAGTTCTTC.

This sequence joins TRBV6-5 and TRBJ2-1; 7 bases are shared with TRBD1. Germline CDR1 MNHEY, CDR2 SVGAGI. The V and J ends lost 4 bases and 5 bases, in that order; junction bases with no gene match: 8. This CDR3 is built from 15 residues. For the CDR3, the DNA is TGTGCCAGCAGTTCCTCGGGACAGTTAAACAATGAGCAGTTCTTC. Its translation: CASSSSGQLNNEQFF.

The chain links TRBV27 to TRBJ1-4; 10 nucleotides line up with TRBD1. J was trimmed by 8 bases and V by 5 bases; bases with no gene match: 11. CDR1 and CDR2 (germline): MNHEY, SMNVEV (reference sequence). This CDR3 is built from 16 residues. CDR3 coding DNA: TGTGCCAGCAGTAGGGTTTCCGGGACAGGGGAGGAAAAACTGTTTTTT. Protein: CASSRVSGTGEEKLFF.